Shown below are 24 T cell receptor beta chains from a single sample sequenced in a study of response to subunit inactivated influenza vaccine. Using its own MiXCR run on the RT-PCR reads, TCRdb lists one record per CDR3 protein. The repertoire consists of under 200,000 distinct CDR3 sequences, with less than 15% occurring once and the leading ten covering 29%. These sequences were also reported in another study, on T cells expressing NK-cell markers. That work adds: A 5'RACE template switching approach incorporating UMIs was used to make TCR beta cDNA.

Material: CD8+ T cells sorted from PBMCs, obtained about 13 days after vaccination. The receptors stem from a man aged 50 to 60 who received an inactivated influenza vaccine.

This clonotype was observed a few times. CDR3 protein: CASSLAKFNYEQYF. The CDR3 DNA is TGTGCCAGCAGCTTAGCGAAATTCAATTACGAGCAGTACTTC. This chain uses TRBV7-2 with TRBJ2-7, with D unresolved. There are 14 residues in the CDR3. CDR1 is SGHTA and CDR2 is FQGNSA in the germline V gene. V was shortened by 0 bases and J by 4 bases, with 10 bases between the two germline ends.

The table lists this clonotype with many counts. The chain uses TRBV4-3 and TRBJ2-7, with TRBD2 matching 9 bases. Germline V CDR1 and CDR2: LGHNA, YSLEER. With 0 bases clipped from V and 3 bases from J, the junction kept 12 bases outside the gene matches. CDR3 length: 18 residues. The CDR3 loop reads CASSQDLGLAGRVYEQYF. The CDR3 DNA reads TGCGCCAGCAGCCAAGATCTCGGGCTAGCGGGGAGAGTCTACGAGCAGTACTTC.

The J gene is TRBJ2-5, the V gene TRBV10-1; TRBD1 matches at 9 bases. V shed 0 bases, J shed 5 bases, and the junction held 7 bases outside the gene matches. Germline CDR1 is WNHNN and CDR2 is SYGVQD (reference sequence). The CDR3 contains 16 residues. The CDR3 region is CASSESGQGLQETQYF. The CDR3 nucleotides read TGCGCCAGCAGTGAGTCGGGACAGGGACTTCAGGAGACCCAGTACTTC.

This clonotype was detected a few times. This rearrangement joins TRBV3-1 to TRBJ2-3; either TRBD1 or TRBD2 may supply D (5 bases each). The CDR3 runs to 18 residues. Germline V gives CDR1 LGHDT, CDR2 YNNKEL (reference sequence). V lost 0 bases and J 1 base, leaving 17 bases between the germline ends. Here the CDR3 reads CASSQERGRDPCTDTQYF. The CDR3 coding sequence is TGTGCCAGCAGCCAAGAACGTGGTCGGGACCCCTGCACAGATACGCAGTATTTT.

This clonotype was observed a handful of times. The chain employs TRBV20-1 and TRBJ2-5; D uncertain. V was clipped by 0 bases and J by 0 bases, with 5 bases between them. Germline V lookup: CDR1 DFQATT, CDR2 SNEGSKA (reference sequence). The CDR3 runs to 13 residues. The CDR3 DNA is TGCAGTGCTAGAGACCCGTACCAAGAGACCCAGTACTTC. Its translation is CSARDPYQETQYF.

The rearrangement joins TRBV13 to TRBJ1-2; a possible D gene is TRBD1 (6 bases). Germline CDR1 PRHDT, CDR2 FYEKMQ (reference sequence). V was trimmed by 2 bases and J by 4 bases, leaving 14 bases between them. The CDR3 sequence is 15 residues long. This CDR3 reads CASSLFVGGGYGYTF. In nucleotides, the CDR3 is TGTGCCAGCAGCTTATTCGTAGGGGGTGGCTATGGCTACACCTTC.

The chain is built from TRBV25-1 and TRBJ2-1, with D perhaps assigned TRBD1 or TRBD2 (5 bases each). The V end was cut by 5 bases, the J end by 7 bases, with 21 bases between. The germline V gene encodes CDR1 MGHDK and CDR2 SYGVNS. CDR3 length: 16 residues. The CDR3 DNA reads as TGTGCCAGCAGTTCCGGGGCCGGTCTGGAGGTAAATGAGCAGTTCTTC. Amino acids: CASSSGAGLEVNEQFF.

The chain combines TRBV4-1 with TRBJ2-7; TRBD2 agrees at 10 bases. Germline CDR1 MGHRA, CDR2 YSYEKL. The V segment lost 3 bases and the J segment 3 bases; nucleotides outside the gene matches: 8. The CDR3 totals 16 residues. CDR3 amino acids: CASSHTELAGLYEQYF. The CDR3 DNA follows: TGCGCCAGCAGCCACACAGAACTAGCGGGGCTCTACGAGCAGTACTTC.

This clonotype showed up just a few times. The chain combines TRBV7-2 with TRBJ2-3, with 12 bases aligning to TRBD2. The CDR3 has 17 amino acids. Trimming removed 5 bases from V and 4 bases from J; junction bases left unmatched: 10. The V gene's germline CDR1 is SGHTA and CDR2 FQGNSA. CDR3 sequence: CASSTRLAGVMSDTQYF. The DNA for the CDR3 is TGTGCCAGCAGCACCCGACTAGCGGGAGTGATGTCAGATACGCAGTATTTT.

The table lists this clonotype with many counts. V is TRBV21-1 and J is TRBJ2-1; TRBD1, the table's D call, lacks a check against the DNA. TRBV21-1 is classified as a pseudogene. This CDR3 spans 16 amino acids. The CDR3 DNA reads TGTGCCAGCAGGAGAATAGACAGGGGTGGTTACAATGAGCAGTTCTTC. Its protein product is CASRRIDRGGYNEQFF.

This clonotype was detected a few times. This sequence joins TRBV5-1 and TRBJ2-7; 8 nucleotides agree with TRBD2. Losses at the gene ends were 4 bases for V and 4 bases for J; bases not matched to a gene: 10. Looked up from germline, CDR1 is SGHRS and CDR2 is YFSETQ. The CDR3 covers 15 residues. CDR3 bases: TGCGCCAGCAGCGCGGGGGGACCGCCAATTTACGAGCAGTACTTC. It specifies CASSAGGPPIYEQYF.

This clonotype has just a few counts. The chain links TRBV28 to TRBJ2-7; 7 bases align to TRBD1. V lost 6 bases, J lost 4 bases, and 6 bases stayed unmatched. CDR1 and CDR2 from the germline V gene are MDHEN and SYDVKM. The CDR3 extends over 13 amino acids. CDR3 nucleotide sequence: TGTGCCAGCAGAGCGACAGGGTGGTACGAGCAGTACTTC. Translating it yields CASRATGWYEQYF.

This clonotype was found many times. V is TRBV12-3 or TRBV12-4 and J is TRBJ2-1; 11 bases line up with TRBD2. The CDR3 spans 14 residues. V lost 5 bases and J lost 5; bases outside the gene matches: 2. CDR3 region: CASSPLAGDNEQFF. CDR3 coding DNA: TGTGCCAGCAGTCCACTAGCGGGGGACAATGAGCAGTTCTTC.

CDR3 amino acids: CASSQDAGNINGQYF. In DNA, the CDR3 is TGCGCCAGCAGCCAAGATGCAGGGAATATCAACGGGCAGTACTTC. The V and J genes are TRBV4-3 and TRBJ2-7; tentatively, D is TRBD1 (5 bases). CDR3 length: 15 amino acids. Germline assignment: CDR1 LGHNA and CDR2 YSLEER. Trimming pared 0 bases from V and 9 bases from J, leaving 18 bases between.

The CDR3 sequence: CASSLSSTEAFF. CDR3 DNA: TGTGCCAGCAGCTTATCGTCGACTGAAGCTTTCTTT. V gene TRBV7-2 combines with J gene TRBJ1-1, with D hard to call. The germline gives CDR1 SGHTA, CDR2 FQGNSA. The CDR3 has 12 residues. Trimming removed 2 bases from V and 5 bases from J, with 6 bases in between.

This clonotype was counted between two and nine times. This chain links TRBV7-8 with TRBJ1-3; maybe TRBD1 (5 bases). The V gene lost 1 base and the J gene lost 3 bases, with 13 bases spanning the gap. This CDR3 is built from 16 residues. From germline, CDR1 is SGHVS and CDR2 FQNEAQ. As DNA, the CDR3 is TGTGCCAGCAGCTTAGAGGTCAGGGAGATTGGAAACACCATATATTTT. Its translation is CASSLEVREIGNTIYF.

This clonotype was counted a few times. The DNA for the CDR3 is TGTGCCAGCAGTACACTAGCGGGATTGGGAGAGACCCAGTACTTC. This sequence encodes CASSTLAGLGETQYF. The chain joins TRBV28 to TRBJ2-5; the match to TRBD2 covers 10 bases. There are 15 residues in the CDR3. V lost 5 bases and J lost 4; bases outside the gene matches: 7. The germline gives CDR1 MDHEN, CDR2 SYDVKM.

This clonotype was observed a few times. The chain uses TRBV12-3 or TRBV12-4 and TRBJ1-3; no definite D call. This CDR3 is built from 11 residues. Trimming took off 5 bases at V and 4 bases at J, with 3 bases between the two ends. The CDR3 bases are TGTGCCAGCAGTCCAGGAAACACCATATATTTT. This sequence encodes CASSPGNTIYF.

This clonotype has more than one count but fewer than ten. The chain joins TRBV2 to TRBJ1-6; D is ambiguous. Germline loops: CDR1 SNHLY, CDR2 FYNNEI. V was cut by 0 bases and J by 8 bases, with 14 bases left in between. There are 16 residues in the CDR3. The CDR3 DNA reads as TGTGCCAGCAGTGAAGCCCCGGCCAGACTCTATTCACCCCTCCACTTT. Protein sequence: CASSEAPARLYSPLHF.

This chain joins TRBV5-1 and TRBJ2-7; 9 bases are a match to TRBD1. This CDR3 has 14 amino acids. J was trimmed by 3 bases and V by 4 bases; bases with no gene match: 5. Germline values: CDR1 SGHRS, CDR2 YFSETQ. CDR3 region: CASSLRQGDYEQYF. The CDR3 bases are TGCGCCAGCAGCCTACGACAGGGGGACTACGAGCAGTACTTC.

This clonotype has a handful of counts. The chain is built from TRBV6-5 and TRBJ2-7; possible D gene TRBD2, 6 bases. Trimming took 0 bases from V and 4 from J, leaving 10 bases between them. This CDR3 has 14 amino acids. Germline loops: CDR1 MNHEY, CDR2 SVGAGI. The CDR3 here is CASSYSTSGYEQYF. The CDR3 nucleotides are TGTGCCAGCAGTTACTCTACCAGCGGGTACGAGCAGTACTTC.

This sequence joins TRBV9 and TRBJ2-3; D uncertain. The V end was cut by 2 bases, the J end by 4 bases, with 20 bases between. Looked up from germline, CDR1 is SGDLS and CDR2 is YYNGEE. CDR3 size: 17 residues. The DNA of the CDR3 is TGTGCCAGCAGCGTCTCCTTAGGGATAGGATCCGCAGATACGCAGTATTTT. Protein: CASSVSLGIGSADTQYF.

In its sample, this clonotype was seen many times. The CDR3, as DNA: TGTGCCAGCAGCGCCTCGCTTGCGGGAGGGCCGAAGGGCTCTGGGGCCAACGTCCTGACTTTC. Protein: CASSASLAGGPKGSGANVLTF. The chain uses TRBV7-9 and TRBJ2-6, with 9 bases fitting TRBD2. Losses at the gene ends were 5 bases for V and 0 bases for J; bases not matched to a gene: 17. This CDR3 comprises 21 residues. CDR1 is SEHNR, CDR2 FQNEAQ, per germline (reference sequence).

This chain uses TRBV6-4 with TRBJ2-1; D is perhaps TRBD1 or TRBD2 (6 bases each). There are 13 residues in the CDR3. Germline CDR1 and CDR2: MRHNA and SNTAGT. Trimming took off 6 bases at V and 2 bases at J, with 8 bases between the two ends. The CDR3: CASRGGPYNEQFF. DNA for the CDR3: TGTGCCAGCAGGGGGGGCCCCTACAATGAGCAGTTCTTC.